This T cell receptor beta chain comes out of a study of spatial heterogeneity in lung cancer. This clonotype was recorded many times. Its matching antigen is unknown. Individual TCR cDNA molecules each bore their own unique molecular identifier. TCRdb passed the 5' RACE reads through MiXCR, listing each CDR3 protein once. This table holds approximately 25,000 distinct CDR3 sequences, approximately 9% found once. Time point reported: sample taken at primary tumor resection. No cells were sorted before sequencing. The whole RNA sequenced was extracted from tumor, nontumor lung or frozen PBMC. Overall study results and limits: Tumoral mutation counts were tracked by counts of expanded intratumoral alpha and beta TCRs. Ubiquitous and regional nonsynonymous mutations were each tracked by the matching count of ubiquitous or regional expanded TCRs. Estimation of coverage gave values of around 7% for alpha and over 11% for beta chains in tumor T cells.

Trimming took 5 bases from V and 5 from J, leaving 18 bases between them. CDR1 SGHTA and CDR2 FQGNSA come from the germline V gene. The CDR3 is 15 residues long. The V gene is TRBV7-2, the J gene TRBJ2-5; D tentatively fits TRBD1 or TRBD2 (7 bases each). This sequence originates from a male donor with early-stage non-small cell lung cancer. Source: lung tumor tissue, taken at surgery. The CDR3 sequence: CASSPGGGGTETQYF. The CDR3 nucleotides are TGTGCCAGCAGCCCGGGGGGAGGGGGCACCGAGACCCAGTACTTC.